A single T cell receptor beta chain is shown here with its context. In the authors' workflow: Estimation of nucleated cell counts was performed using reference gene primer amplification. Method: immunoSEQ multiplex PCR; TCRdb's copy keeps in-frame clones and lacks some. Clonal size and the V and J genes are those of that table, whereas D and trimming came from the DNA. Of fewer than 200,000 clones listed, roughly 90% are singletons. Germline V gives CDR1 GTSNPN, CDR2 SVGIG (reference sequence). The CDR3 extends over 11 amino acids. V dropped 2 bases and J dropped 10 bases, with 10 bases sitting between them. This entry comes from a study of blood T cell repertoires in COVID-19. For the study at large: Material from acute and convalescent COVID-19 was sourced from the United States, Italy and Spain. T cells, B-cell-depleted T cells, or PBMCs provided the cDNA or gDNA that served as material.

Enrolled during active infection, Seattle patients were then followed longitudinally. J is TRBJ2-3 and V is TRBV30; no definite D call. The sample was peripheral blood. This receptor was obtained from a man aged 25-45 years with COVID-19, enrolled during active disease. CDR3 DNA sequence: TGTGCCTGGAGTACCGGAGCATCGCAGTATTTT. This translates into CAWSTGASQYF.